This T cell receptor beta chain was recorded in a study of shared clonotypes between healthy human individuals. Regarding this clone: Antigen specificity is unknown.

TCRdb's copy holds only in-frame clones and misses some; the assay was immunoSEQ multiplex PCR. The sample has around 1.4 million clones, roughly 98.5% seen once. General study findings and limits: Sharing of clonotypes among donors was expected to vary with sequencing depth. A generally larger estimated richness was seen in naive subsets than in memory subsets. Rarefaction indicated that sorted-subset sequencing remained incomplete although depth was large.

Germline V CDR1 and CDR2: SGHDN, FVKESK. The CDR3 totals 14 residues. The V end lost 6 bases, the J end lost 0 bases, and 8 bases lay between the germline ends. CD4+ cells underwent separation, giving CD45RA+ naive and CD45RA-negative memory subsets. The genes are TRBV14 and TRBJ2-2; D is uncertain. The TCR originated in a man aged 25-45 years in good health. Sequencing was done on a sample of naive CD4+ T cells sorted from blood. Subset described: CD45RA+ positively selected. CDR3 sequence: CASRDAANTGELFF. The DNA for the CDR3 is TGTGCCAGCAGGGACGCCGCGAACACCGGGGAGCTGTTTTTT.